The TCR beta chain under discussion was sequenced for a study of shared T cell receptors in the human thymus. Generated by immunoSEQ multiplex PCR, the TCRdb table keeps only in-frame clones and is missing some. The sample has hundreds of thousands of clones, about 87% seen once. Germline V gene data show CDR1 as SGHAT and CDR2 as FQNNGV. The CDR3 is 17 amino acids. Trimming removed 0 bases from V and 4 bases from J; junction bases left unmatched: 11. These sequences were also reported in another study, on human thymus T cells. From that second work: Donors consisted of healthy Finnish infants (having corrective surgery for congenital heart defects). Thymic samples were excised during corrective heart operations. V and J genes seemed to be used with bias in thymic and blood repertoires. Related research described thymic repertoires that were highly overlapping among unrelated individuals.

This rearrangement joins TRBV11-2 to TRBJ2-5; 7 bases are a match to TRBD1. This TCR was recovered from a boy under three years old with a congenital heart defect. Sequences were obtained from thymocytes. The CDR3 region has the DNA TGTGCCAGCAGCTTAGAAAGAGGACAGGCTTTGCGAGAGACCCAGTACTTC. It specifies CASSLERGQALRETQYF.